This T cell receptor beta chain was captured in a study of blood T cell repertoires in COVID-19. Study-wide background: Specimens from acute and convalescent COVID-19 originated in the United States, Italy and Spain.

Method: immunoSEQ multiplex PCR; TCRdb's copy keeps in-frame clones and lacks some. The repertoire holds around 170,000 clones, with approximately 88% as singletons. Germline CDR1 SGHAT, CDR2 FQNNGV. This CDR3 is built from 16 residues. With respect to this clone: The junction and the germline gene differ at one end; a read error may be behind it.

The sequenced sample was peripheral blood. The chain recombines TRBV11-2 with TRBJ1-2; D gene ambiguous. This receptor was taken from a woman aged 30 to 39 with acute or convalescent COVID-19. This CDR3 reads CAGSLGGLQNSYGYTF. The CDR3 DNA follows: TGTGCCGGCAGCTTAGGAGGCCTACAAAATAGCTATGGCTACACCTTC.